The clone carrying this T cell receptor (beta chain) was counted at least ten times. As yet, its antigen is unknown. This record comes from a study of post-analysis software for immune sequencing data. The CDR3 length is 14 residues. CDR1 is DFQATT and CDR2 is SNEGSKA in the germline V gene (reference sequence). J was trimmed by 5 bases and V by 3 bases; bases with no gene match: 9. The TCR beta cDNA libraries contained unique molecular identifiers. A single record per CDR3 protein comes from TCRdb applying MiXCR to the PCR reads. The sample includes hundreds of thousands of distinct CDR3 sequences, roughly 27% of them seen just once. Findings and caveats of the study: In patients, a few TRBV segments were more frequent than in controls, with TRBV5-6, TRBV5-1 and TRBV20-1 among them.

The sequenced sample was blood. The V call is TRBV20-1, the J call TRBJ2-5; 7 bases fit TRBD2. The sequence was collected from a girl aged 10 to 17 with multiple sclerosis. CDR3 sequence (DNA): TGCAGTGCTAGGGGCGGCGCGGGGGTGGAGACCCAGTACTTC. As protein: CSARGGAGVETQYF.